The clone carrying this TCR beta chain showed up just once. This sample was taken from a study of cytomegalovirus exposure and HLA in healthy donors. Researchers ran the PCR with 60 Vbeta and 13 Jbeta primers. The table came from immunoSEQ multiplex PCR; TCRdb's copy has only in-frame clones and leaves some out. The sample includes approximately 88,000 clones, around 77% seen only once; the top ten take under 8%. Though probably carrying unrecorded immune exposures, donors were nominally healthy at sampling. This clonotype originated in a man over 45 in good health and CMV-seropositive. The sample was PBMCs.

The CDR3: CASSPGEMGRSGNTIYF. The CDR3 bases are TGTGCCAGCAGCCCAGGGGAAATGGGCCGCTCTGGAAACACCATATATTTT. The chain joins TRBV4-2 to TRBJ1-3; D might be TRBD1 (6 bases). V gave up 4 bases and J gave up 0 bases, with 16 bases separating them. CDR1 LGHNA and CDR2 YNFKEQ come from the germline V gene. The CDR3 is 17 amino acids.